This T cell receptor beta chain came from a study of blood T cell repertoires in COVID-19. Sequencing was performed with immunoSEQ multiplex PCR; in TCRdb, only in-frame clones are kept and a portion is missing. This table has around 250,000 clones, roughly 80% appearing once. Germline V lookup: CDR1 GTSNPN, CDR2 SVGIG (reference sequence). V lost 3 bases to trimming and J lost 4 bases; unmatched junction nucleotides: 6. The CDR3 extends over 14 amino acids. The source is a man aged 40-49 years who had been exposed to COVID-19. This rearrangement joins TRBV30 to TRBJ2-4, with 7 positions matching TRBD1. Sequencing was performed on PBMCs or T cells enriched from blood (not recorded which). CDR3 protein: CAWSLGQPKNIQYF. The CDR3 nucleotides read TGTGCCTGGAGCTTGGGACAGCCGAAAAACATTCAGTACTTC. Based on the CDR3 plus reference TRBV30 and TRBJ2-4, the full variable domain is SQTIHQWPATLVQPVGSPLSLECTVEGTSNPNLYWYRQAAGRGLQLLFYSVGIGQISSEVPQNLSASRPQDRQFILSSKKLLLSDSGFYLCAWSLGQPKNIQYFGAGTRLSVL.